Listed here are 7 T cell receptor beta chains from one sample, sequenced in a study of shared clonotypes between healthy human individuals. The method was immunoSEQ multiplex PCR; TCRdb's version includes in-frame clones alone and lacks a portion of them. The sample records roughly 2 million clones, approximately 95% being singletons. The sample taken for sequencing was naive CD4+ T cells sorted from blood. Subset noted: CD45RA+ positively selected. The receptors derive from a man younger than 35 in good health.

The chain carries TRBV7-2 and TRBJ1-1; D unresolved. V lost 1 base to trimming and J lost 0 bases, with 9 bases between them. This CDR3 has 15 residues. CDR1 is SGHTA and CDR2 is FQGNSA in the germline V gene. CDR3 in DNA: TGTGCCAGCAGCTTAGGTGGGATACTGAACACTGAAGCTTTCTTT. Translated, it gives CASSLGGILNTEAFF. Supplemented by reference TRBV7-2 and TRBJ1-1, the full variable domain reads GAGVSQSPSNKVTEKGKDVELRCDPISGHTALYWYRQSLGQGLEFLIYFQGNSAPDKSGLPSDRFSAERTGGSVSTLTIQRTQQEDSAVYLCASSLGGILNTEAFFGQGTRLTVV.

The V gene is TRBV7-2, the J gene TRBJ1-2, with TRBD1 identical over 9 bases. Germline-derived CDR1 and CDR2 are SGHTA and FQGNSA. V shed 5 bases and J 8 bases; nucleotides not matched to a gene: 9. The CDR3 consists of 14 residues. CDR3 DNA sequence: TGTGCCAGCAGCGATAAACAGGGGGCGTCGGGCTACACCTTC. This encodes CASSDKQGASGYTF. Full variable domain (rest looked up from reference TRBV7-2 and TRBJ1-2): GAGVSQSPSNKVTEKGKDVELRCDPISGHTALYWYRQSLGQGLEFLIYFQGNSAPDKSGLPSDRFSAERTGGSVSTLTIQRTQQEDSAVYLCASSDKQGASGYTFGSGTRLTVV.

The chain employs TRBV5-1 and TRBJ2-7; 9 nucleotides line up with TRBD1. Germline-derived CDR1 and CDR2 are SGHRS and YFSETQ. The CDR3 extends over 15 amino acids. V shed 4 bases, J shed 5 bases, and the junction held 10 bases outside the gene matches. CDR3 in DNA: TGCGCCAGCAGCCAGGACGGGACAGGGCAGCACGAGCAGTACTTC. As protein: CASSQDGTGQHEQYF.

This chain's CDR3 is CASSSLGVYEQYF. The CDR3 DNA reads as TGTGCCAGCAGTTCCCTAGGTGTCTACGAGCAGTACTTC. This rearrangement joins TRBV28 to TRBJ2-7; D gene uncertain. Germline CDR1 MDHEN, CDR2 SYDVKM. The V gene lost 4 bases and the J gene lost 3 bases, with 10 bases spanning the gap. The CDR3 is 13 amino acids.

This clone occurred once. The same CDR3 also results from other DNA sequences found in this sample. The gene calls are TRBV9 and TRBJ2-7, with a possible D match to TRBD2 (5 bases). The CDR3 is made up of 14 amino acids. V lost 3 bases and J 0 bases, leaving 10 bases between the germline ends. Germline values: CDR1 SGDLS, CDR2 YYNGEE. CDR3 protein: CASSATGSSYEQYF. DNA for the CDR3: TGTGCCAGCAGCGCGACGGGGAGCTCCTACGAGCAGTACTTC.

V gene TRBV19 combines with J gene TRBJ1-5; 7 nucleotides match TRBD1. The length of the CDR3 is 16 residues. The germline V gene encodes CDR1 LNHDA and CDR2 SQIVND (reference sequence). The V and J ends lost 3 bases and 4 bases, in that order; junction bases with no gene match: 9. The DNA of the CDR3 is TGTGCCAGTAGTATGGGCGGCAGGGGGTATAATCAGCCCCAGCATTTT. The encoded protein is CASSMGGRGYNQPQHF.

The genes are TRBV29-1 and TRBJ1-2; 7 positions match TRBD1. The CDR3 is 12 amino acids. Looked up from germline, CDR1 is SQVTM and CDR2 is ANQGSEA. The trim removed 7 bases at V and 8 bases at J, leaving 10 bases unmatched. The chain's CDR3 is CSAGPQGDGYTF. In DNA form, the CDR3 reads TGCAGCGCCGGACCCCAGGGGGACGGCTACACCTTC. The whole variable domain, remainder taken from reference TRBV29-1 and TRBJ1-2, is SAVISQKPSRDICQRGTSLTIQCQVDSQVTMMFWYRQQPGQSLTLIATANQGSEATYESGFVIDKFPISRPNLTFSTLTVSNMSPEDSSIYLCSAGPQGDGYTFGSGTRLTVV.